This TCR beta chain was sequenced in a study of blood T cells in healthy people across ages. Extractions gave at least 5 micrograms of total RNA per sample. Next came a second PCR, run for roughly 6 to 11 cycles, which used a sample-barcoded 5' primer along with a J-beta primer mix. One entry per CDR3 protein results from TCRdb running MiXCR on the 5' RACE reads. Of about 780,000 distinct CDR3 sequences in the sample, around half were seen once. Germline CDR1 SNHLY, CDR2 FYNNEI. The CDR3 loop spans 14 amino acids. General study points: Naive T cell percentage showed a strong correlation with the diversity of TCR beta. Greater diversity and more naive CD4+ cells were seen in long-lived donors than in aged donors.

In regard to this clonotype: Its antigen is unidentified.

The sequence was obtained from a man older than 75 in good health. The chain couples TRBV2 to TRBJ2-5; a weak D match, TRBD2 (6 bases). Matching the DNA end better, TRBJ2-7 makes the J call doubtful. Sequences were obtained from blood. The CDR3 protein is CASSEALGRYEQYF. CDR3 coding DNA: TGTGCCAGCAGTGAAGCTCTGGGGAGGTACGAGCAGTACTTC.